In this sample, the clone carrying this TCR beta chain turned up a few times. The entry originates in a study of shared clonotypes between healthy human individuals. The authors ran the assay at deep level. The material for each subset, its genomic DNA, was split evenly across several immunoSEQ plates. PCR replicates from unsorted PBMC used approximately 0.3 ug DNA, and this amount was approximately 30,000 T cell genomes. On ten immunoSEQ deep assay plates, unsorted PBMC DNA was sequenced. The data were produced by immunoSEQ multiplex PCR, yet TCRdb's version contains in-frame clones alone and is incomplete. The profile covers about 600,000 clones, with around three quarters appearing a single time and approximately 12% taken by the ten largest. The ends were cut back, 7 bases at V and 3 bases at J, with 15 bases in the middle. Per the germline V gene, CDR1 is SNHLY and CDR2 is FYNNEI. The CDR3 extends over 14 amino acids.

The clonotype comes from a woman aged 40-49 years in good health. Some clones in this sample may be carry-over from other donors' samples. The rearrangement links TRBV2 to TRBJ1-2, with D perhaps matching TRBD1 (6 bases). Sequencing input: PBMCs. The CDR3 DNA reads as TGTGCCAGCACGGGCGAGGGGGGCTACTATGGCTACACCTTC. Amino acids: CASTGEGGYYGYTF.